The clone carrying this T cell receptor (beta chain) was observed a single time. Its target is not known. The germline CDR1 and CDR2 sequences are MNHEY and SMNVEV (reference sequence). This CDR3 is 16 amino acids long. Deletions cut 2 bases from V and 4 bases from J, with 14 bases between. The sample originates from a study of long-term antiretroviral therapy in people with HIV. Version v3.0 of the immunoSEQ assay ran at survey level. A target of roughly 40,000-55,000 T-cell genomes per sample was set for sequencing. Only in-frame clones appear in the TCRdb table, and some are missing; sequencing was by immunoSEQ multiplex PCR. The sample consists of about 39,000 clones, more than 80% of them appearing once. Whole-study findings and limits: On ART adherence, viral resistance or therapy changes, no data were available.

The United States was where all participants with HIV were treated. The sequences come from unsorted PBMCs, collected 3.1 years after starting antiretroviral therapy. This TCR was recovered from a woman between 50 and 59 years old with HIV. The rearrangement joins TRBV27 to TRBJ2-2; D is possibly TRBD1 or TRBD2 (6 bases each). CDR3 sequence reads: CASSLTPGASTGELFF. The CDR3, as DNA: TGTGCCAGCAGTTTAACCCCGGGGGCTAGCACCGGGGAGCTGTTTTTT.